Listed below are T cell receptor beta chains from one sample, sequenced in a study of control samples from healthy donors and cancer patients. The repertoire was sequenced with immunoSEQ multiplex PCR; TCRdb's copy has only in-frame clones and lacks some. Found here are about 220,000 clones, around 94% of them singletons; the top ten hold 1.5%. Sample: blood. The receptors stem from a man aged 45-60 years in good health. Both conserved end residues are part of each CDR3. The D gene is left open where the match is weak. Not all rows give a size; the values are once, few, many and, for expanded clones, a class.

J gene	D gene	clone size	V gene	CDR3 protein	CDR3 DNA
TRBJ1-1	TRBD1	NA	TRBV5-1	CASSFGGTGTTEAFF	TGCGCCAGCAGCTTTGGTGGGACAGGGACCACTGAAGCTTTCTTT
TRBJ1-2	TRBD1	NA	TRBV5-1	CASSFGQGMGGYTF	TGCGCCAGCAGCTTCGGACAGGGTATGGGTGGCTACACCTTC
TRBJ2-5	NA	NA	TRBV27	CASSSRRKETQYF	TGTGCCAGCAGTTCCCGGAGGAAAGAGACCCAGTACTTC
TRBJ1-2	NA	NA	TRBV2	CASSDGLAVGYTF	TGTGCCAGCAGTGACGGTCTGGCGGTTGGCTACACCTTC
TRBJ2-1	NA	NA	TRBV7-2	CASSTSYNEQFF	TGTGCCAGCAGCACTAGCTACAATGAGCAGTTCTTC
TRBJ1-1	NA	NA	TRBV5-1	CASSLDHLEAFF	TGCGCCAGCAGCTTGGATCACCTAGAAGCTTTCTTT
TRBJ2-2	TRBD1	NA	TRBV9	CASSVGVGQGPTGELFF	TGTGCCAGCAGCGTCGGGGTAGGACAGGGGCCCACCGGGGAGCTGTTTTTT
TRBJ2-5	NA	NA	TRBV5-1	CATSPRSGETQYF	TGCGCCACCTCACCGAGAAGCGGGGAGACCCAGTACTTC
TRBJ1-5	NA	NA	TRBV7-2	CASSLGRYSNQPQHF	TGTGCCAGCAGCTTAGGGCGGTACTCTAATCAGCCCCAGCATTTT
TRBJ1-3	NA	NA	TRBV5-6	CASSIQGVAGNTIYF	TGTGCCAGCAGCATCCAGGGAGTCGCGGGAAACACCATATATTTT
TRBJ1-5	NA	once	TRBV7-8	CASSLSPGPQHF	TGTGCCAGCAGCTTAAGCCCTGGGCCCCAGCATTTT
TRBJ2-1	TRBD2	NA	TRBV7-9	CASSLDRLAGANEQFF	TGTGCCAGCAGCTTAGATCGACTAGCGGGGGCCAATGAGCAGTTCTTC
TRBJ2-7	NA	NA	TRBV6-6	CASTTTYEQYF	TGTGCCAGCACTACTACCTACGAGCAGTACTTC
TRBJ2-3	NA	NA	TRBV4-1	CASSQGDARDTQYF	TGCGCCAGCAGCCAAGGTGACGCCAGGGATACGCAGTATTTT
TRBJ2-3	NA	NA	TRBV7-2	CASTLGGTLKYF	TGTGCCAGCACCCTGGGGGGCACGTTAAAGTATTTT
TRBJ1-2	TRBD1	NA	TRBV18	CASSRGQGYGYTF	TGTGCCAGCTCGAGGGGACAGGGCTATGGCTACACCTTC
TRBJ1-6	NA	NA	TRBV28	CASSDETGLGSSPLHF	TGTGCCAGCAGCGATGAAACAGGGCTGGGAAGCTCACCCCTCCACTTT
TRBJ2-1	NA	NA	TRBV4-2	CASSQENPGVGVLSAYNEQFF	TGTGCCAGCAGCCAAGAAAATCCGGGGGTGGGTGTCCTGTCGGCCTACAATGAGCAGTTCTTC
TRBJ2-2	NA	NA	TRBV7-9	CASTFNRGELFF	TGTGCCAGCACCTTTAATAGGGGGGAGCTGTTTTTT
TRBJ2-1	TRBD2	NA	TRBV7-3	CASSHSGTSGDYEQFF	TGTGCCAGCAGTCACTCCGGGACTAGCGGGGATTATGAGCAGTTCTTC
TRBJ1-2	NA	NA	TRBV6-6	CASSPGRIYGYTF	TGTGCCAGCAGCCCTGGACGGATCTATGGCTACACCTTC
TRBJ1-5	TRBD1	NA	TRBV6-5	CASSYGTGSNQPQHF	TGTGCCAGCAGTTACGGGACAGGGTCTAATCAGCCCCAGCATTTT
TRBJ1-3	NA	NA	TRBV18	CASSRNKDTGNTIYF	TGTGCTAGCTCACGAAACAAAGACACCGGAAACACCATATATTTT
TRBJ2-1	NA	NA	TRBV7-2	CASSLQGFYNEQFF	TGTGCCAGCAGCCTCCAGGGATTCTACAATGAGCAGTTCTTC
TRBJ1-6	TRBD1	NA	TRBV5-1	CASSLADRVPNSPLHF	TGCGCCAGCAGCTTGGCTGACAGGGTGCCTAATTCACCCCTCCACTTT
TRBJ2-2	TRBD2	NA	TRBV7-6	CASSLGLAGNVRTGELFF	TGTGCCAGCAGCTTAGGGCTAGCGGGGAACGTCCGCACCGGGGAGCTGTTTTTT
TRBJ2-5	NA	once	TRBV2	CASSDRTDQETQYF	TGTGCCAGCAGTGATAGGACAGACCAAGAGACCCAGTACTTC
TRBJ2-3	TRBD2	NA	TRBV5-1	CASSPDPGGGTQYF	TGCGCCAGCAGCCCCGATCCCGGGGGGGGTACGCAGTATTTT
TRBJ2-2	TRBD2	NA	TRBV10-2	CASREAGGPNTGELFF	TGCGCCAGCAGGGAGGCGGGGGGGCCCAACACCGGGGAGCTGTTTTTT
TRBJ2-7	TRBD1	NA	TRBV5-1	CASSLNRDSTYEQYF	TGCGCCAGCAGCTTAAACCGGGACAGTACTTACGAGCAGTACTTC
TRBJ1-5	NA	NA	TRBV6-5	CAGGWVGDQPQHF	TGTGCCGGAGGGTGGGTTGGTGATCAGCCCCAGCATTTT
TRBJ2-2	NA	NA	TRBV7-7	CASSSHLANTGELFF	TGTGCCAGCAGCAGCCACCTCGCGAACACCGGGGAGCTGTTTTTT
TRBJ1-2	NA	NA	TRBV5-1	CASSLASSLGHGYTF	TGCGCCAGCAGCTTGGCCTCATCGCTCGGGCATGGCTACACCTTC
TRBJ2-1	TRBD1	NA	TRBV6-5	CASSYSIQGFDNEQFF	TGTGCCAGCAGTTACTCCATACAGGGGTTCGACAATGAGCAGTTCTTC
TRBJ1-2	NA	NA	TRBV2	CASSRTEDYGYTF	TGTGCCAGCAGTCGGACGGAAGACTATGGCTACACCTTC
TRBJ1-2	TRBD1	NA	TRBV9	CASSAEGQFYGYTF	TGTGCCAGCAGCGCTGAGGGACAGTTCTATGGCTACACCTTC
TRBJ1-1	NA	NA	TRBV3-1/TRBV3-2	CASSHPGSAFF	TGTGCCAGCAGCCATCCCGGGAGCGCTTTCTTT
TRBJ2-7	NA	NA	TRBV15	CATSREGRPNEQYF	TGTGCCACCAGCAGAGAGGGGCGGCCCAACGAGCAGTACTTC
TRBJ2-1	TRBD1	NA	TRBV2	CASSADRGPYNEQFF	TGTGCCAGCAGTGCGGACAGGGGGCCCTACAATGAGCAGTTCTTC